This entry is about one T cell receptor beta chain. In its sample, this clonotype was seen many times. No cognate antigen has been identified for it. No quality values exist for individual bases; no much larger clone is one base distant. V gives up 3 bases and J gives up 4 bases, and the segment between their germline ends measures 8 bases. Inclusive of the bounding cysteine and phenylalanine, the CDR3 is 13 residues long. Of all the DNA, just the CDR3 is kept, 39 bases in frame from base 1. As encoded in the germline V gene (reference sequence), CDR1 is MNHEY while CDR2 is SMNVEV. The data originate from a study of CD8 T cells in ankylosing spondylitis (dated by TCRdb to about 2017). Turning to the overall study: The study set out to find disease-linked TCR variants by profiling T cell receptor beta repertoires in ankylosing spondylitis patients and healthy donors. The full study cohort was made up of about 25 ankylosing spondylitis patients and approximately 100 healthy donors. Peripheral blood samples were taken, and synovial fluid was additionally collected from ankylosing spondylitis patients.

Overall results and qualifications from the work: The disease-linked clones showed a CD8+ phenotype and occurred at relatively low frequencies in peripheral blood. According to the report, matched synovial fluid samples from ankylosing spondylitis patients were significantly enriched for the disease-linked clones. Some of the motif variants had been reported before in the synovial fluid and blood of reactive arthritis patients, a finding that suggests common disease-initiation mechanisms. A TCR beta motif of about 8 highly homologous amino acid variants appeared characteristic of blood from ankylosing spondylitis patients.

Instrument on record: Illumina HiSeq 2500. Quantitative 5'-RACE with molecular barcodes was used to prepare TCR beta libraries. In the source study's methods: To identify disease-linked TCR variants, a new computational method was used, one built on a probabilistic model of VDJ rearrangement. Starting from the raw public reads, TCRdb applied fastp trimming at Q25, assembled clones with MiXCR and retained in-frame beta chains. Rows are combined by CDR3 protein, so each entry shows the most common genes and DNA. The V and J calls reflect TCRdb's pipeline rather than the authors' work. The sample table records 250,000 or so distinct CDR3 sequences; more than 20% of these occur just once. Over 0.55% of the sample is taken by the ten largest.

The TCR sequence derives from a male donor with ankylosing spondylitis or in good health (not recorded which). The chain links TRBV27 with TRBJ2-3; the D segment is perhaps TRBD1 or TRBD2, each sharing 5 matched bases. What was sequenced was blood, either unsorted or a sorted T cell fraction (not recorded which). CDR3 protein: CASSFMGADTQYF. DNA sequence: TGTGCCAGCAGTTTTATGGGGGCAGATACGCAGTATTTT.